The 6 T cell receptor beta chains presented below share a single source sample, sequenced in a study of PD-1 blockade in classical Hodgkin lymphoma. Clones were read by immunoSEQ multiplex PCR, and TCRdb kept only the in-frame ones, dropping some. Here the sample spans 20,000 to 25,000 clones, about 71% being singletons. Exposure to brentuximab vedotin varied, and each patient had relapsed following autologous stem cell transplantation. The starting material was peripheral blood mononuclear cells (PBMCs), obtained at baseline. Receptors originate from a human donor with classical Hodgkin lymphoma.

The chain combines TRBV19 with TRBJ2-4, with 12 bases that match TRBD2. This CDR3 has 16 amino acids. The germline CDR1 and CDR2 sequences are LNHDA and SQIVND (reference sequence). The J segment lost 1 base and the V segment lost 5 bases, leaving 3 bases of the junction unmatched. The CDR3 reads CASSVTSGRAKNIQYF. CDR3 DNA: TGTGCCAGTAGTGTTACTAGCGGGAGGGCCAAAAACATTCAGTACTTC.

The genes are TRBV4-1 and TRBJ1-5; D unresolved. CDR1 is MGHRA, CDR2 YSYEKL, per germline. Trimming removed 1 base from V and 4 bases from J, with 11 bases in between. This CDR3 has 15 amino acids. In nucleotides, the CDR3 is TGCGCCAGCAGCCAAGCGTCGTCAGTAAATCAGCCCCAGCATTTT. Protein: CASSQASSVNQPQHF.

This rearrangement joins TRBV7-3 to TRBJ2-1, with a tentative D call TRBD2 (5 bases). CDR1 is SGHTA and CDR2 is FQGTGA in the germline V gene. V lost 2 bases and J 10 bases, leaving 12 bases between the germline ends. The CDR3 is 13 residues long. CDR3 nucleotide sequence: TGTGCCAGCAGCTTATCCGCGGCTAGCGAGCAGTTCTTC. Translating it yields CASSLSAASEQFF.

The genes are TRBV2 and TRBJ2-2, with D uncertain. CDR3 length equals 12 residues. Germline lookup yields CDR1 SNHLY and CDR2 FYNNEI. V lost 10 bases and J lost 3, with 9 bases in between. The CDR3 nucleotides read TGTGCCACCCGCCTCGACACCGGGGAGCTGTTTTTT. Residues: CATRLDTGELFF.

V usage is TRBV2 and J usage is TRBJ2-7; a possible D gene is TRBD2 (7 bases). The CDR3 consists of 13 residues. From germline, CDR1 is SNHLY and CDR2 FYNNEI. V was pared by 7 bases and J by 1 base, with 11 bases between. CDR3 amino acids: CASTEGGSYEQYV. CDR3 DNA sequence: TGTGCCAGCACCGAGGGGGGGTCCTACGAGCAGTACGTC.

In its sample, this clone was seen once. V is TRBV6-6 and J is TRBJ1-5; possible D gene TRBD1, 6 bases. Germline V lookup: CDR1 MNHNY, CDR2 SVGAGI (reference sequence). With 6 bases removed from V and 7 bases from J, the gap between germline ends came to 16 bases. The CDR3 is made up of 14 amino acids. CDR3 sequence reads: CASRGRGGAQPQHF. The CDR3 nucleotides read TGTGCCAGCAGGGGGCGGGGGGGGGCACAGCCCCAGCATTTT.